The rows below give T cell receptor beta chains drawn from one sample of a study of graft-versus-host responses after intestinal transplantation. The table came from immunoSEQ multiplex PCR; TCRdb's copy has only in-frame clones and leaves some out. This table holds 35,000 to 45,000 clones, around 92% found once. The specimen was PBMCs, collected roughly 270 days after transplant. The receptors were gathered from a human patient who received an intestinal transplant, so some T cells may come from the graft donor. CDR3s include the opening cysteine and the closing phenylalanine or tryptophan. The D gene is left open where the match is weak. For some rows the clone size is stated as once, few or many, or as a class when expanded; others skip it.

j_call: TRBJ1-6; v_call: TRBV4-1; clone_size: NA; d_call: TRBD1; cdr3_nt: TGCGCCAGCAGCCTGGGACAGGGCAGGTCACCCCTCCACTTT; cdr3_aa: CASSLGQGRSPLHF
j_call: TRBJ2-2; v_call: TRBV6-5; clone_size: NA; d_call: NA; cdr3_nt: TGTGCCAGCAGCCGATACCCAGGCGGCACCGGGGAGCTGTTTTTT; cdr3_aa: CASSRYPGGTGELFF
j_call: TRBJ2-3; v_call: TRBV19; clone_size: NA; d_call: NA; cdr3_nt: TGTGCCAGTAGTTCGTCATTCACTAGCACAGATACGCAGTATTTT; cdr3_aa: CASSSSFTSTDTQYF
j_call: TRBJ2-3; v_call: TRBV1; clone_size: NA; d_call: NA; cdr3_nt: TGCACCAGCAGCCAAGAGGGGGGCGCCGATACGCAGTATTTT; cdr3_aa: CTSSQEGGADTQYF
j_call: TRBJ1-1; v_call: TRBV19; clone_size: NA; d_call: NA; cdr3_nt: TGTGCCAGTAGTCTTTGGGGGAACACTGAAGCTTTCTTT; cdr3_aa: CASSLWGNTEAFF
j_call: TRBJ2-7; v_call: TRBV11-2; clone_size: NA; d_call: NA; cdr3_nt: TGTGCCAGCAGCTTGAGGGGCGCGTGGGAGCAGTACTTC; cdr3_aa: CASSLRGAWEQYF
j_call: TRBJ2-5; v_call: TRBV27; clone_size: NA; d_call: NA; cdr3_nt: TGTGCCAGCAGTTTATCTCCTCACCTCGAGACCCAGTACTTC; cdr3_aa: CASSLSPHLETQYF
j_call: TRBJ2-2; v_call: TRBV10-3; clone_size: NA; d_call: NA; cdr3_nt: TGTGCCATCAGTGAGTGGGCAGACACCGGGGAGCTGTTTTTT; cdr3_aa: CAISEWADTGELFF
j_call: TRBJ2-1; v_call: TRBV10-2; clone_size: NA; d_call: TRBD2; cdr3_nt: TGCGCCAGCAGCCTAGCGGGGGGGGCGGGCTCCTACAATGAGCAGTTCTTC; cdr3_aa: CASSLAGGAGSYNEQFF
j_call: TRBJ2-7; v_call: TRBV5-5; clone_size: NA; d_call: NA; cdr3_nt: TGTGCCAGCAGCTTCTCGCAAGGGGGCTCCTACGAGCAGTACTTC; cdr3_aa: CASSFSQGGSYEQYF
j_call: TRBJ2-2; v_call: TRBV5-8; clone_size: NA; d_call: NA; cdr3_nt: TGTGCCAGCAACCGAGAGAGGGCGAACACCGGGGAGCTGTTTTTT; cdr3_aa: CASNRERANTGELFF
j_call: TRBJ2-7; v_call: TRBV7-9; clone_size: NA; d_call: TRBD1; cdr3_nt: TGTGCCAGCAGCTGGGGAGGACAGGGCTACGAGCAGTACTTC; cdr3_aa: CASSWGGQGYEQYF
j_call: TRBJ2-3; v_call: TRBV5-1; clone_size: NA; d_call: NA; cdr3_nt: TGCGCCAGCAGCTTTTTTGGACCTTCCGACAGGAACACGCAGTATTTT; cdr3_aa: CASSFFGPSDRNTQYF
j_call: TRBJ2-2; v_call: TRBV7-8; clone_size: NA; d_call: NA; cdr3_nt: TGTGCCAGCAGCTTATCATTTGGACCCGGTCGCGTGGGGGAGCTGTTTTTT; cdr3_aa: CASSLSFGPGRVGELFF
j_call: TRBJ1-3; v_call: TRBV6-1; clone_size: NA; d_call: NA; cdr3_nt: TGTGCCAGCAGTGATTACAGCCCTTCAGCTGGAAACACCATATATTTT; cdr3_aa: CASSDYSPSAGNTIYF
j_call: TRBJ2-7; v_call: TRBV13; clone_size: NA; d_call: TRBD2; cdr3_nt: TGTGCCAGCAGCTTAACCAGCGGGGGGCTTTACGAGCAGTACTTC; cdr3_aa: CASSLTSGGLYEQYF
j_call: TRBJ2-7; v_call: TRBV13; clone_size: NA; d_call: NA; cdr3_nt: TGTGCCAGCAGCTCCGGCGTCGGGGGCTACGAGCAGTACTTC; cdr3_aa: CASSSGVGGYEQYF
j_call: TRBJ1-4; v_call: TRBV27; clone_size: few; d_call: NA; cdr3_nt: TGTGCCAGCAGTTACGGGGGGTATGAAAAACTGTTTTTT; cdr3_aa: CASSYGGYEKLFF
j_call: TRBJ2-7; v_call: TRBV10-3; clone_size: NA; d_call: TRBD1; cdr3_nt: TGTGCCATCCAGGGGGCAGGGGGCGACTACGAGCAGTACTTC; cdr3_aa: CAIQGAGGDYEQYF
j_call: TRBJ2-2; v_call: TRBV9; clone_size: NA; d_call: TRBD2; cdr3_nt: TGTGCCAGCAACCCTAGCGGGGGGTTCGGTACCGGGGAGCTGTTTTTT; cdr3_aa: CASNPSGGFGTGELFF
j_call: TRBJ2-1; v_call: TRBV19; clone_size: NA; d_call: TRBD1; cdr3_nt: TGTGCCAGTAGCCCAATACCGGGACAGGGGGCCTCCTACAATGAGCAGTTCTTC; cdr3_aa: CASSPIPGQGASYNEQFF
j_call: TRBJ1-3; v_call: TRBV11-2; clone_size: once; d_call: NA; cdr3_nt: TGTGCCATCCCTAATGACAAAGACTCTGGAAACACCATATATTTT; cdr3_aa: CAIPNDKDSGNTIYF
j_call: TRBJ2-3; v_call: TRBV27; clone_size: NA; d_call: TRBD2; cdr3_nt: TGTGCCAGCAGTTCCCCAGCGGGGCTAAGGCGCACAGATACGCAGTATTTT; cdr3_aa: CASSSPAGLRRTDTQYF
j_call: TRBJ2-2; v_call: TRBV4-1; clone_size: NA; d_call: NA; cdr3_nt: TGCGCCAGCAGCCAAGATGGGCCCCATGACGGGGAGCTGTTTTTT; cdr3_aa: CASSQDGPHDGELFF
j_call: TRBJ1-1; v_call: TRBV9; clone_size: NA; d_call: TRBD1; cdr3_nt: TGTGCCAGCGGCGACGGGACAGGCGAACTGGGGAACACTGAAGCTTTCTTT; cdr3_aa: CASGDGTGELGNTEAFF